This record concerns one T cell receptor (beta chain) sequence. This sample is drawn from a study of CD8 T cells in Susac syndrome. CD8+ and CD4+ T cells from blood underwent TCR beta sequencing. The RNA input was 0.5 to 1 ug, and it was reverse transcribed with random hexamers. Across 54 Vbeta and 13 Jbeta, TCR beta CDR3 was amplified with immunoSEQ multiplex PCR. TCRdb analysed the immunoSEQ multiplex PCR reads with MiXCR anew, one entry per CDR3 protein. The sample has roughly 60,000 distinct CDR3 sequences; approximately 94% are singletons. The CDR3 has 15 amino acids. Losses at the gene ends were 4 bases for V and 7 bases for J; bases not matched to a gene: 7. The germline V gene encodes CDR1 SGHAT and CDR2 FQNNGV.

This clonotype originated in a human donor in good health. The J gene is TRBJ2-1, the V gene TRBV11-2, with 10 bases identical to TRBD2. The source material was CD8+ T cells from PBMCs. CDR3 amino acids: CASSSSGGALNEQFF. The CDR3 DNA reads as TGTGCCAGCAGCTCCAGCGGGGGGGCTTTGAATGAGCAGTTCTTC.